The rows below give T cell receptor beta chains drawn from one sample of a study of shared clonotypes between healthy human individuals. The data were produced by immunoSEQ multiplex PCR, yet TCRdb's version contains in-frame clones alone and is incomplete. Of about 2.2 million clones in the sample, roughly 95% were seen once. The material sequenced was naive CD8+ T cells from PBMCs. The origin of the receptors is a man between 18 and 29 years old in good health. Some clones in this sample may be carry-over from other donors' samples. CDR3s include the opening cysteine and the closing phenylalanine or tryptophan.

TRBJ2-3,TRBV29-1,CSVFPGQGFTDTQYF
TRBJ2-1,TRBV5-1,CASALGGYNEQFF
TRBJ1-1,TRBV19,CASHSRLGSEAFF
TRBJ2-2,TRBV19,CASSYGTANTGELFF
TRBJ2-3,TRBV6-5,CASSYGTSLGDTQYF
TRBJ1-1,TRBV5-6,CASSLAGYTEAFF
TRBJ2-7,TRBV2,CASGGLMGDDYEQYF
TRBJ2-3,TRBV4-1,CASSQKAQGARTDTQYF
TRBJ2-7,TRBV28,CASSTDRGYEQYF
TRBJ1-1,TRBV27,CASSLSGRTEAFF
TRBJ2-1,TRBV4-3,CASSQDPLSSGSYNEQFF
TRBJ2-3,TRBV13,CASSLGPGTPADTQYF
TRBJ1-1,TRBV19,CASSLSPVTEAFF
TRBJ1-5,TRBV28,CASTYAGFNQPQHF
TRBJ2-3,TRBV5-1,CASSRGDTQYF
TRBJ1-5,TRBV12-5,CASATGNQPQHF
TRBJ2-7,TRBV7-2,CASSPLGLKSWGFQYEQYF
TRBJ1-5,TRBV23-1,CASSQSRRGLQPQHF
TRBJ1-1,TRBV7-9,CASSPGDRTPAEAFF
TRBJ2-1,TRBV10-3,CAISDVGDPDNEQFF
TRBJ1-4,TRBV4-1,CASSQDRSVGEKLFF
TRBJ2-5,TRBV9,CASSVAGSDQETQYF
TRBJ2-7,TRBV9,CASSEGFNEQYF
TRBJ2-6,TRBV7-2,CASTLFPRDSGANVLTF
TRBJ1-1,TRBV19,CASTMTGWDTEAFF
TRBJ1-2,TRBV13,CASSLDRRVGYTF
TRBJ2-7,TRBV5-4,CASSLATSGRFYEQYF
TRBJ2-6,TRBV9,CASSVNYQGATGGANVLTF
TRBJ2-7,TRBV2,CASYRAASPLLYPHLGQYF
TRBJ2-7,TRBV19,CASSTGSSSYEQYF
TRBJ2-3,TRBV9,CASSAGLGGSTDTQYF
TRBJ2-1,TRBV11-2,CASSLGLTGSYNEQFF
TRBJ1-2,TRBV7-9,CASSALENWIYGYTF
TRBJ2-3,TRBV7-8,CASSLPTQGLSTDTQYF
TRBJ2-1,TRBV29-1,CSAPGPYEQFF
TRBJ1-2,TRBV27,CASSPFNALGGYTF
TRBJ1-2,TRBV7-9,CASSRDKLYGYTF
TRBJ2-2,TRBV6-5,CASSYSMSGIGGELFF
TRBJ2-3,TRBV10-3,CAISEGGLAGRFTDTQYF
TRBJ2-3,TRBV7-6,CASSPGGQGADTQYF
TRBJ2-7,TRBV30,CAWSVGGWDSSYEQYF
TRBJ2-7,TRBV7-9,CASRGFRELAGAYEQYF
TRBJ2-6,TRBV27,CASRWGADISSGANVLTF
TRBJ1-4,TRBV6-1,CAGRRGQSEKLFF
TRBJ2-2,TRBV28,CASSLGAGDTGELFF
TRBJ2-1,TRBV13,CASNPKRVGNEQFF
TRBJ1-4,TRBV21-1,CASSNLTAPGATNEKLFF
TRBJ1-1,TRBV7-9,CASSERDRGRSEAFF